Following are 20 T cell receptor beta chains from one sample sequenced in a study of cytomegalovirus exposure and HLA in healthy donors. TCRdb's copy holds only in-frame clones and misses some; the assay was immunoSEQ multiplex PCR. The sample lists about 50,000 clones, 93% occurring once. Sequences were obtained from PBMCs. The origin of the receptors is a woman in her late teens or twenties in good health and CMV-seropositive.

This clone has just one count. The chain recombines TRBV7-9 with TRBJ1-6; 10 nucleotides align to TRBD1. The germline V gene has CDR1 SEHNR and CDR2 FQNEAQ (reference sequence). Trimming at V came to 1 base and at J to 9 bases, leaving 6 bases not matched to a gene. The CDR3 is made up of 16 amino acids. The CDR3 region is CASSLGGTGASSPLHF. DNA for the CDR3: TGTGCCAGCAGCTTAGGGGGGACAGGGGCTAGTTCACCCCTCCACTTT.

The CDR3 region is CSVEDGRAGAPDTQYF. In DNA, the CDR3 is TGCAGCGTTGAAGATGGTAGGGCGGGGGCCCCAGATACGCAGTATTTT. The chain is built from TRBV29-1 and TRBJ2-3; D is possibly TRBD2 (7 bases). The CDR3 length is 16 residues. CDR1 and CDR2 from the germline V gene are SQVTM and ANQGSEA. Trimming took 0 bases from V and 4 from J, leaving 17 bases between them.

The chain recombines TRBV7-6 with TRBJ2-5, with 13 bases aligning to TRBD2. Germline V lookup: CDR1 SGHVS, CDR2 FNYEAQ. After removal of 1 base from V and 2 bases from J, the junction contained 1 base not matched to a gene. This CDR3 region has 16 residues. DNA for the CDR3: TGTGCCAGCAGCTTAGAACTAGCGGGGGGGCAAGAGACCCAGTACTTC. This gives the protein CASSLELAGGQETQYF.

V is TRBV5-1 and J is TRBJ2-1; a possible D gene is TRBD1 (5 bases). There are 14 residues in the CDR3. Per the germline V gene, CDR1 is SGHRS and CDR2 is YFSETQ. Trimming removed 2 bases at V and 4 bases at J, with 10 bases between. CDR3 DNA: TGCGCCAGCAGCTTTCTGACAGATTACAATGAGCAGTTCTTC. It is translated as CASSFLTDYNEQFF.

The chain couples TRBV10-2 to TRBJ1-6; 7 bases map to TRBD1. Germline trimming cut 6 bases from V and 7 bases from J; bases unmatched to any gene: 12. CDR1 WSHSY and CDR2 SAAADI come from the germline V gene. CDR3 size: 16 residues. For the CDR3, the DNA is TGCGCCAGCAGCAAATCCACAGGGGTCATAAATTCACCCCTCCACTTT. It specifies CASSKSTGVINSPLHF.

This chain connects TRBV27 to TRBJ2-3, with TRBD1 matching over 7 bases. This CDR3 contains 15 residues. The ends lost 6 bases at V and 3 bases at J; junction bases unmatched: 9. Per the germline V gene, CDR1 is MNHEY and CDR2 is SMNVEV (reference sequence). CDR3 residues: CASRFLGGFTDTQYF. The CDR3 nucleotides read TGTGCCAGCAGATTCTTAGGGGGCTTTACAGATACGCAGTATTTT.

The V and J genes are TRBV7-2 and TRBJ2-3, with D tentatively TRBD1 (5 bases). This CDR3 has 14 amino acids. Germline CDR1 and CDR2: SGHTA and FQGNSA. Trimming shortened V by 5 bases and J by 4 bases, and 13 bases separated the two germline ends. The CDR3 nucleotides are TGTGCCAGCAGCATACTCGACAGCTCAGATACGCAGTATTTT. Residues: CASSILDSSDTQYF.

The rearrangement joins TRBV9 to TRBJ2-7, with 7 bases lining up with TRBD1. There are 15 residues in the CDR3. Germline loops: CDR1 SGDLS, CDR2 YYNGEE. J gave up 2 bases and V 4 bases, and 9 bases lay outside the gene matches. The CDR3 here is CASSLRLGTAYEQYF. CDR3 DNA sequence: TGTGCCAGCAGCTTGCGTTTAGGGACAGCCTACGAGCAGTACTTC.

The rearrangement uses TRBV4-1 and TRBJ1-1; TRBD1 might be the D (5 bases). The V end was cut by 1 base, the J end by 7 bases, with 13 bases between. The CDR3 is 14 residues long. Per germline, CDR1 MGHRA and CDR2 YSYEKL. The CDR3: CASSQGLAGLEAFF. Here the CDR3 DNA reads TGCGCCAGCAGCCAAGGCTTAGCGGGACTTGAAGCTTTCTTT.

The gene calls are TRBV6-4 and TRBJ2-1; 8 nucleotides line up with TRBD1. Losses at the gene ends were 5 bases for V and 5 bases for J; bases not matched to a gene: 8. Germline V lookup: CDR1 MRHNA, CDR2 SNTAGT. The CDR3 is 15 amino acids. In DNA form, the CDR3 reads TGTGCCAGCAGTTACGGACAGGGAGGCCACAATGAGCAGTTCTTC. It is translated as CASSYGQGGHNEQFF.

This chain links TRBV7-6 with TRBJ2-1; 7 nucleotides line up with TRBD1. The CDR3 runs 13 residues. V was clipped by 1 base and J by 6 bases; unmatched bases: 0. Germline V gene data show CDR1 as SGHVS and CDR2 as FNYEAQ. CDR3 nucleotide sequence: TGTGCCAGCAGCTTAGGGACAGGCAATGAGCAGTTCTTC. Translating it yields CASSLGTGNEQFF.

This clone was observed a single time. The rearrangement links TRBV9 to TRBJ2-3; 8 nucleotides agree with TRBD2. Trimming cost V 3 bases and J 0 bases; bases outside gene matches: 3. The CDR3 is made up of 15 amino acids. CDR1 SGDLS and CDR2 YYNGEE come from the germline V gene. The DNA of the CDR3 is TGTGCCAGCAGCGCCACTAGCGGCAGCACAGATACGCAGTATTTT. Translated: CASSATSGSTDTQYF.

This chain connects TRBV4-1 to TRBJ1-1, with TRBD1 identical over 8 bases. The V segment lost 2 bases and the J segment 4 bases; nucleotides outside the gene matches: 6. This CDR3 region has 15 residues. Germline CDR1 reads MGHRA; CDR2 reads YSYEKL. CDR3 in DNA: TGCGCCAGCAGCCAATTTGGACAGGGCGGCACTGAAGCTTTCTTT. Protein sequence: CASSQFGQGGTEAFF.

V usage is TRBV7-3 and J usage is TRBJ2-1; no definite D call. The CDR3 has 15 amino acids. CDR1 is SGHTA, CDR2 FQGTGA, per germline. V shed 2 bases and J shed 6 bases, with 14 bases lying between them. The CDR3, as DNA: TGTGCCAGCAGCTTATCAGGATTTTTGGGCAATGAGCAGTTCTTC. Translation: CASSLSGFLGNEQFF.

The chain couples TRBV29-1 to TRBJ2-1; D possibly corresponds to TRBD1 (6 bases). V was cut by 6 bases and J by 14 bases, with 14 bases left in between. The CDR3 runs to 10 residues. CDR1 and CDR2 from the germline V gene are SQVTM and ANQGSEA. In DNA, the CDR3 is TGCAGCGTAGCCGACAGGTGGGAGTTCTTC. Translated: CSVADRWEFF.

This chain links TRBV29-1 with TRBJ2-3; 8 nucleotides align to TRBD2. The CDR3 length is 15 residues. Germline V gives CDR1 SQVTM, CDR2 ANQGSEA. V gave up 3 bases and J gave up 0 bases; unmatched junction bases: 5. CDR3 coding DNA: TGCAGCGTTGACAGCGGGGGAACTAGCACAGATACGCAGTATTTT. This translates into CSVDSGGTSTDTQYF.

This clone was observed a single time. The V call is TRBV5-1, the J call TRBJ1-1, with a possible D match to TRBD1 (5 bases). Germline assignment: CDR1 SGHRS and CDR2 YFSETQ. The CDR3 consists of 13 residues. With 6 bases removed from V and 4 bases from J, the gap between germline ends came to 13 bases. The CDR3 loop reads CASTLLRGTEAFF. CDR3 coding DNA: TGCGCCAGCACACTACTAAGGGGCACTGAAGCTTTCTTT.

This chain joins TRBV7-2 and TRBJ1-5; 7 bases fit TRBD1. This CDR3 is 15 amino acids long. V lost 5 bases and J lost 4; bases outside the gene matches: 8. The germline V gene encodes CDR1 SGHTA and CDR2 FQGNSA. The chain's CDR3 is CASSKDRDVNQPQHF. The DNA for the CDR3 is TGTGCCAGCAGCAAAGACAGGGACGTGAATCAGCCCCAGCATTTT.

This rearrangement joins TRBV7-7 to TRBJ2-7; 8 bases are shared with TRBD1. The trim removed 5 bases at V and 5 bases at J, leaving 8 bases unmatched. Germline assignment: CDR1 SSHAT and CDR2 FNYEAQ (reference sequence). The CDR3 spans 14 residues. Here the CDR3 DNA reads TGTGCCAGCAGCCCCCGGACAGGGTCCCACGAGCAGTACTTC. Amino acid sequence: CASSPRTGSHEQYF. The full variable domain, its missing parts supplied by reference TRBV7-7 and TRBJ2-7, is GAGVSQSPRYKVTKRGQDVTLRCDPISSHATLYWYQQALGQGPEFLTYFNYEAQPDKSGLPSDRFSAERPEGSISTLTIQRTEQRDSAMYRCASSPRTGSHEQYFGPGTRLTVT.

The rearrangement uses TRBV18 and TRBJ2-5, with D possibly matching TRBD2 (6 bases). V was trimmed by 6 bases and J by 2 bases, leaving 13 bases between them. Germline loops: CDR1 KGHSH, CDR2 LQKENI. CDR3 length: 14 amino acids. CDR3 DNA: TGTGCCAGCTCGCCTGCCGGGACTCAAGAGACCCAGTACTTC. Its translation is CASSPAGTQETQYF.